Reported below is one TCR beta chain. Its antigen is as yet unknown. The data stem from a study of T cells after posttransplantation cyclophosphamide. Treatment was busulfan-fludarabine conditioning, a marrow graft, and cyclophosphamide on days +3 and +4. Method: immunoSEQ multiplex PCR; TCRdb's copy keeps in-frame clones and lacks some. The data contain a few thousand clones, approximately 76% of them singletons. This CDR3 is 20 amino acids long. Germline CDR1 is MNHEY and CDR2 is SMNVEV (reference sequence). With 1 base clipped from V and 6 bases from J, the junction kept 18 bases outside the gene matches. Study-level findings and limits: Donor CD8+ memory clones often dominated recipient blood repertoires at later times. Skin or GI-infiltrating T cells shared few TRB sequences with blood.

The rearrangement joins TRBV27 to TRBJ2-3; TRBD1 agrees at 11 bases. The receptor comes from a male patient in his thirties who received an allogeneic stem cell transplant from a related donor, was CMV-positive, and had no GVHD. Some of the T cells may derive from the graft donor. The sequencing used CD8+ T cells sorted from PBMCs, collected 242 days after a stem cell transplant with posttransplant cyclophosphamide. The CDR3 is CASSLYRDRGSGSIRDTQYF. CDR3 DNA: TGTGCCAGCAGTTTATACCGGGACAGGGGGTCAGGGAGTATCAGGGATACGCAGTATTTT.